This section outlines one T cell receptor beta chain sequence together with its context. This sample was included in a study of cytomegalovirus exposure and HLA in healthy donors. For the study at large: As an earlier analysis found, about 190 million T cells yielded approximately 100 million unique TCR beta sequences.

Researchers ran the PCR with 60 Vbeta and 13 Jbeta primers. Method: immunoSEQ multiplex PCR; TCRdb's copy keeps in-frame clones and lacks some. The repertoire holds about 150,000 clones, with over 70% as singletons. Germline assignment: CDR1 WNHNN and CDR2 SYGVQD (reference sequence). Germline trimming cut 3 bases from V and 0 bases from J; bases unmatched to any gene: 1. The CDR3 contains 16 residues. The chain employs TRBV10-1 and TRBJ2-2; 10 bases match TRBD1. The sequencing input was PBMCs. The origin of this receptor is a woman between 35 and 50 years old in good health and CMV-seronegative. The CDR3 region has the DNA TGCGCCAGCAGTGACGGGACAGGGGCGAACACCGGGGAGCTGTTTTTT. It translates to CASSDGTGANTGELFF.